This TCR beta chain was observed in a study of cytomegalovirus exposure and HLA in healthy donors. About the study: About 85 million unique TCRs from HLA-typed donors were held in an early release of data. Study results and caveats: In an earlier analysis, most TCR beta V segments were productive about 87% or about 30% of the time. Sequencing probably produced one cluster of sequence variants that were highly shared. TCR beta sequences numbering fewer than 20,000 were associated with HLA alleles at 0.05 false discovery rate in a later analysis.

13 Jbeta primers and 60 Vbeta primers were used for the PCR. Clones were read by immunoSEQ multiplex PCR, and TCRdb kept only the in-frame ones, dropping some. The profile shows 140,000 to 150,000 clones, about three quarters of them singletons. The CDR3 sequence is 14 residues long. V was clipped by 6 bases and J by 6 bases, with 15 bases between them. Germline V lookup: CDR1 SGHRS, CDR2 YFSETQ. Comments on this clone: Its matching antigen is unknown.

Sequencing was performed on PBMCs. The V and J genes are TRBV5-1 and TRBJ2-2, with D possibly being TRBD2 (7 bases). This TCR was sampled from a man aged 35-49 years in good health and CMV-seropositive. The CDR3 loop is CASTSGRGAGELFF. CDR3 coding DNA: TGCGCCAGCACCTCAGGGAGGGGGGCCGGGGAGCTGTTTTTT.